The rows below give T cell receptor beta chains drawn from one sample of a study of blood T cell repertoires in COVID-19. TCRdb's table, derived via immunoSEQ multiplex PCR, lists solely in-frame clones and lacks some. The table records about 160,000 clones, 75% to 90% of them present only once. The sample taken for sequencing was peripheral blood. The source is a human donor with acute or convalescent COVID-19. The donor label of this sample is uncertain. The CDR3 runs from the conserved cysteine through the conserved F or W. D genes are given only for firm matches. Size is stated for part of the rows, as once, few or many counts, or as a class when the clone is expanded.

>TRBJ1-1|-|TRBD1|TRBV4-1
CASSQVGQGGSEAFF
TGCGCCAGCAGCCAAGTTGGACAGGGGGGTTCTGAAGCTTTCTTT
>TRBJ1-1|-|TRBD1|TRBV5-1
CASSGQTGGRTEAFF
TGCGCCAGCAGCGGACAAACAGGGGGTCGCACTGAAGCTTTCTTT
>TRBJ1-1|-|-|TRBV6-5
CASSHTGKNTEAFF
TGTGCCAGCAGCCACACGGGTAAGAACACTGAAGCTTTCTTT
>TRBJ1-5|-|TRBD1|TRBV6-5
CASSSLTGGNQPQHF
TGTGCCAGCAGCTCCCTTACAGGGGGCAATCAGCCCCAGCATTTT
>TRBJ2-5|-|TRBD2|TRBV5-1
CASSFSGGGEETQYF
TGCGCCAGCAGCTTCAGCGGGGGAGGGGAGGAGACCCAGTACTTC
>TRBJ1-6|-|TRBD1|TRBV15
CATSRGDRGGDSPLHF
TGTGCCACCAGCAGGGGGGACAGGGGAGGTGATTCACCCCTCCACTTT
>TRBJ1-6|-|-|TRBV5-6
CASSLLTRFGSPLHF
TGTGCCAGCAGCTTGCTAACGCGTTTCGGTTCACCCCTCCACTTT
>TRBJ1-1|-|-|TRBV10-3
CAISDPAWRNAEAFF
TGTGCCATCAGTGACCCGGCCTGGAGGAACGCTGAAGCTTTCTTT
>TRBJ1-2|once|-|TRBV24-1
CATSDSAGKKGYTF
TGTGCCACCAGTGATTCCGCAGGGAAGAAGGGCTACACCTTC
>TRBJ1-6|-|TRBD1|TRBV30
CAWSVDRANNSPLHF
TGTGCCTGGAGTGTGGACAGGGCGAATAATTCACCCCTCCACTTT
>TRBJ2-2|-|TRBD2|TRBV9
CASSVTPPPAPGLAGGNTGELFF
TGTGCCAGCAGCGTAACGCCCCCCCCAGCTCCGGGACTAGCGGGGGGCAACACCGGGGAGCTGTTTTTT
>TRBJ1-2|-|-|TRBV5-5
CASSPDYGYTF
TGTGCCAGCAGCCCGGACTATGGCTACACCTTC
>TRBJ2-7|-|TRBD1|TRBV10-3
CAISRGQGPYEQYF
TGTGCCATCAGCAGGGGACAGGGTCCGTACGAGCAGTACTTC
>TRBJ1-4|-|-|TRBV5-1
CASSAGASNEKLFF
TGCGCCAGCAGCGCAGGGGCATCTAATGAAAAACTGTTTTTT
>TRBJ2-1|-|TRBD2|TRBV4-3
CASSQDVGAGGRNEQFF
TGCGCCAGCAGCCAAGATGTAGGGGCGGGGGGTAGGAATGAGCAGTTCTTC
>TRBJ1-2|once|TRBD1|TRBV6-1
CASSERTGNYGYTF
TGTGCCAGCAGTGAGCGGACAGGGAACTATGGCTACACCTTC
>TRBJ2-3|-|-|TRBV7-9
CASSLGAARDTQYF
TGTGCCAGCAGCTTAGGAGCAGCGCGAGATACGCAGTATTTT
>TRBJ2-4|-|-|TRBV5-1
CASSGGVAKNIQYF
TGCGCCAGCAGCGGAGGGGTAGCCAAAAACATTCAGTACTTC
>TRBJ2-1|few|-|TRBV15
CATSRDRGHVNNEQFF
TGTGCCACCAGCAGAGATAGGGGCCACGTTAACAATGAGCAGTTCTTC